This T cell receptor beta chain was observed in a study of blood T cell repertoires in COVID-19. Assay used: immunoSEQ multiplex PCR; TCRdb lists only in-frame clones, some missing. Of about 230,000 clones listed, around 84% are singletons. Sequenced material: peripheral blood. The sequence was collected from a man aged 50 or older with COVID-19, enrolled during active disease.

CDR3 residues: CAISEGLGRKAFF. Here the CDR3 DNA reads TGTGCCATCAGTGAAGGGTTGGGGCGAAAAGCTTTCTTT. The chain carries TRBV10-3 and TRBJ1-1; maybe TRBD1 (5 bases). Per the germline V gene, CDR1 is ENHRY and CDR2 is SYGVKD. V was clipped by 3 bases and J by 9 bases, with 14 bases between them. The CDR3 length is 13 residues.